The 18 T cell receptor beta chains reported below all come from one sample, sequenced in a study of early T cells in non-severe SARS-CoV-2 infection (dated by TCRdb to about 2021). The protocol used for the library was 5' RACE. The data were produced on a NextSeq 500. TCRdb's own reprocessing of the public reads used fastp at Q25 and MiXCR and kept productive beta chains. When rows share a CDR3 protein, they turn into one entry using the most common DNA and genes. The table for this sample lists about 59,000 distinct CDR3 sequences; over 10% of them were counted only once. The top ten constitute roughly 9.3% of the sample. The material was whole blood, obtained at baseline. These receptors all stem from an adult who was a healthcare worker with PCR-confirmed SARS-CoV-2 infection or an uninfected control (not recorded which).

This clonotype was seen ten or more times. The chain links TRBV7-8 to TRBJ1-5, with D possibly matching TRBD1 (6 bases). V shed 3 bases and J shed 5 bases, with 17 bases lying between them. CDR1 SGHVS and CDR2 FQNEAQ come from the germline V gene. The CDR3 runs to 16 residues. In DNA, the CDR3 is TGTGCCAGCAGCTTTATTATCGGGGGCGGCGATCAGCCCCAGCATTTT. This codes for CASSFIIGGGDQPQHF. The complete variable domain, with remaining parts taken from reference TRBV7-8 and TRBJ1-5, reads GAGVSQSPRYKVAKRGQDVALRCDPISGHVSLFWYQQALGQGPEFLTYFQNEAQLDKSGLPSDRFFAERPEGSVSTLKIQRTQQEDSAVYLCASSFIIGGGDQPQHFGDGTRLSIL.

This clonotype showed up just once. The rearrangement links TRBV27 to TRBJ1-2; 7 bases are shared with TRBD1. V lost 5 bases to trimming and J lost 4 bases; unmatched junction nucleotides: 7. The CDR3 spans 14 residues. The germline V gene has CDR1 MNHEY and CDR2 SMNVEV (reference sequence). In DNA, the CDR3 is TGTGCCAGCAGTCCTCGTTGGACAGGCTATGGCTACACCTTC. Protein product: CASSPRWTGYGYTF.

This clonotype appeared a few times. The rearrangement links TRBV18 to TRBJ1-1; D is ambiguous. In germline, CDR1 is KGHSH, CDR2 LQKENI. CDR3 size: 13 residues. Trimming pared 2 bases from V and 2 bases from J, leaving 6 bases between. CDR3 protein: CASSPIGNTEAFF. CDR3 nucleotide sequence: TGTGCCAGCTCACCAATCGGCAACACTGAAGCTTTCTTT.

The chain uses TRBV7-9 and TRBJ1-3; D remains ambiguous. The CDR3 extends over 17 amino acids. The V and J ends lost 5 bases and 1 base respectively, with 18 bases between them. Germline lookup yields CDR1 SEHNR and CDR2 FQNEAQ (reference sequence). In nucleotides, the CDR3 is TGTGCCAGCAGCCCCCGCTACCGGGCCCCGTCTGGAAACACCATATATTTT. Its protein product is CASSPRYRAPSGNTIYF.

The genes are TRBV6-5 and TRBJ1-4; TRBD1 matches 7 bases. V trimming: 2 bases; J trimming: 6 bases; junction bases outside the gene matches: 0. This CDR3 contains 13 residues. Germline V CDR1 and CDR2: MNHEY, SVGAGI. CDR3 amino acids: CASSYTGDEKLFF. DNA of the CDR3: TGTGCCAGCAGTTACACAGGGGATGAAAAACTGTTTTTT.

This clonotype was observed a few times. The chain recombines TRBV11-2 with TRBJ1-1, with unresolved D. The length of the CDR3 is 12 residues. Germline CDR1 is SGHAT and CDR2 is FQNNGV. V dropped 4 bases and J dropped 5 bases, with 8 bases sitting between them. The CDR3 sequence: CASSSTGTEAFF. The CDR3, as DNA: TGTGCCAGCAGCTCGACGGGAACTGAAGCTTTCTTT.

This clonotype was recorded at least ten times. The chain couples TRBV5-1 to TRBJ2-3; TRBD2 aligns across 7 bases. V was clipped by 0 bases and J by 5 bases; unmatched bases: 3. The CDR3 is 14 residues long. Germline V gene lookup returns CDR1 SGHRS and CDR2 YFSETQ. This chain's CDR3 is CASSLEPSGDTQYF. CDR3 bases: TGCGCCAGCAGCTTGGAGCCTAGCGGAGATACGCAGTATTTT.

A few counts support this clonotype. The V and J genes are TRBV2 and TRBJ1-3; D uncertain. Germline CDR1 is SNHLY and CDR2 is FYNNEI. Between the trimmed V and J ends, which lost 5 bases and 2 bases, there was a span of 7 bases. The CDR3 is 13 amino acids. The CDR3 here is CASSQDPGNTIYF. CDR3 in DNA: TGTGCCAGCAGTCAAGACCCTGGAAACACCATATATTTT.

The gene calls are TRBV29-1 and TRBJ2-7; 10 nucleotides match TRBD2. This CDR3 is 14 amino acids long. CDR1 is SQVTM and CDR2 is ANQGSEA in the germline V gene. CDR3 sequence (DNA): TGCAGTGCCGGTAGCGGGAGGAGAAACTACGAGCAGTACTTC. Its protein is CSAGSGRRNYEQYF.

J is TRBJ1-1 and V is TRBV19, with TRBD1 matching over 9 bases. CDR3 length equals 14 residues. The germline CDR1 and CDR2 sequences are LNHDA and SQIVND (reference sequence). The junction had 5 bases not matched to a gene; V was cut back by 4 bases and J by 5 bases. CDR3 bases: TGTGCCAGTAGTACACAGGGGGCGCTGACTGAAGCTTTCTTT. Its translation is CASSTQGALTEAFF.

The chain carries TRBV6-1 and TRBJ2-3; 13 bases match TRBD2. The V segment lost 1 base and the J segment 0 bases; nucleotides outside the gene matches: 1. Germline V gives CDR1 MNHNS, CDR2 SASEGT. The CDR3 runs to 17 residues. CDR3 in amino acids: CASSEVGLAGSTDTQYF. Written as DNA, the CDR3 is TGTGCCAGCAGTGAAGTGGGACTAGCGGGGAGCACAGATACGCAGTATTTT.

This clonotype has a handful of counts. The CDR3 DNA reads TGTGCCAGCAGCTTAGAGGCAGGGACGAGCTACGAGCAGTACTTC. Its translation is CASSLEAGTSYEQYF. The chain employs TRBV7-8 and TRBJ2-7; D could derive from TRBD1 or TRBD2 (5 bases each). The germline V gene encodes CDR1 SGHVS and CDR2 FQNEAQ. This CDR3 has 15 residues. Trimming took off 1 base at V and 3 bases at J, with 13 bases between the two ends.

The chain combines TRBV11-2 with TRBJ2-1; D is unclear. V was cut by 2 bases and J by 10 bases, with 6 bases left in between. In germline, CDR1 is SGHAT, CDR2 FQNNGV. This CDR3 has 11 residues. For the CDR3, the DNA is TGTGCCAGCAGCTTACCCCGGGAGCAGTTCTTC. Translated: CASSLPREQFF. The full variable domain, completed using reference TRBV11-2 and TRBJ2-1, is EAGVAQSPRYKIIEKRQSVAFWCNPISGHATLYWYQQILGQGPKLLIQFQNNGVVDDSQLPKDRFSAERLKGVDSTLKIQPAKLEDSAVYLCASSLPREQFFGPGTRLTVL.

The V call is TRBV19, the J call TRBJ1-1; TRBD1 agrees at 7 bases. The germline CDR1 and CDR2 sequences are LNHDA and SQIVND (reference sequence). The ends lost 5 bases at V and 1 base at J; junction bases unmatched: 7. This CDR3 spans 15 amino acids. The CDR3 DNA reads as TGTGCCAGTAGTTTTCGGGACAGCCCGAACACTGAAGCTTTCTTT. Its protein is CASSFRDSPNTEAFF. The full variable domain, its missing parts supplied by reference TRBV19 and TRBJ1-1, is DGGITQSPKYLFRKEGQNVTLSCEQNLNHDAMYWYRQDPGQGLRLIYYSQIVNDFQKGDIAEGYSVSREKKESFPLTVTSAQKNPTAFYLCASSFRDSPNTEAFFGQGTRLTVV.

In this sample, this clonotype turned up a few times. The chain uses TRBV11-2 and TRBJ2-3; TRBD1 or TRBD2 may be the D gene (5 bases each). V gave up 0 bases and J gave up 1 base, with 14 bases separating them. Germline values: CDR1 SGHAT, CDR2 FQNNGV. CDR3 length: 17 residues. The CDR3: CASSLEARLGGTDTQYF. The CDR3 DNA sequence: TGTGCCAGCAGCTTAGAAGCGAGATTGGGGGGCACAGATACGCAGTATTTT.

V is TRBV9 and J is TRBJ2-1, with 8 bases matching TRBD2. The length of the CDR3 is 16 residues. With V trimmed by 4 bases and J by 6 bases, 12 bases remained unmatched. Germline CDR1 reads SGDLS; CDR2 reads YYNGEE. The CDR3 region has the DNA TGTGCCAGCAGCCCCCCTCGGATTGCGGGAGGCAATGAGCAGTTCTTC. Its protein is CASSPPRIAGGNEQFF.

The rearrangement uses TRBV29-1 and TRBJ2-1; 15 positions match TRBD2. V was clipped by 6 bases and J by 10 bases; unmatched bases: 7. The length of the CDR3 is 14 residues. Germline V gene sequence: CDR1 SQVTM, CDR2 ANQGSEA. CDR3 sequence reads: CSVGLGTSGGEQFF. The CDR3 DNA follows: TGCAGCGTAGGCCTCGGGACTAGCGGGGGGGAGCAGTTCTTC.

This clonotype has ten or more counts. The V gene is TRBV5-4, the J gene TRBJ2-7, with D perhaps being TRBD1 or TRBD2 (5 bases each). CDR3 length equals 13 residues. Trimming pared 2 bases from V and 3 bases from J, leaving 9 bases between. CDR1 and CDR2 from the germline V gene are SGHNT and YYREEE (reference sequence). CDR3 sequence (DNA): TGTGCCAGCAGCTTCGGGGCCTTCTACGAGCAGTACTTC. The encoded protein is CASSFGAFYEQYF.